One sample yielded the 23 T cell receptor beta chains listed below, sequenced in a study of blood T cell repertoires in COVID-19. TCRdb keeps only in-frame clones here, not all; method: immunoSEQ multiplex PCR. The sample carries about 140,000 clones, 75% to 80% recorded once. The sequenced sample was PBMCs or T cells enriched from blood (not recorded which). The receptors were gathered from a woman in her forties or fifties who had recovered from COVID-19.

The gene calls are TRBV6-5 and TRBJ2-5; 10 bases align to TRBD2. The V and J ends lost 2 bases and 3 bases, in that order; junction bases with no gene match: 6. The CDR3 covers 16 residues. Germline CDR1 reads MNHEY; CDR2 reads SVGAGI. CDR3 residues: CASSYTQREGEETQYF. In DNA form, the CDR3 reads TGTGCCAGCAGTTACACCCAGCGGGAGGGGGAAGAGACCCAGTACTTC.

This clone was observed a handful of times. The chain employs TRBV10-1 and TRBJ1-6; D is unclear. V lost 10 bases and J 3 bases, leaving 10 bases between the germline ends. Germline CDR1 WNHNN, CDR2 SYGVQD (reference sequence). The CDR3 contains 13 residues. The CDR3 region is CATSRDYNSPLHF. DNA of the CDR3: TGCGCCACCTCCCGGGACTATAATTCACCCCTCCACTTT.

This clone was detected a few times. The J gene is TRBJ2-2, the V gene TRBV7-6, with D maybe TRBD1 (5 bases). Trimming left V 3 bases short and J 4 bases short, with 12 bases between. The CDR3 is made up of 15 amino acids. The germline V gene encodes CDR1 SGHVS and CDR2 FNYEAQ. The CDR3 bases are TGTGCCAGCAGCTTGTCGACAGCTGGCACCGGGGAGCTGTTTTTT. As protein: CASSLSTAGTGELFF.

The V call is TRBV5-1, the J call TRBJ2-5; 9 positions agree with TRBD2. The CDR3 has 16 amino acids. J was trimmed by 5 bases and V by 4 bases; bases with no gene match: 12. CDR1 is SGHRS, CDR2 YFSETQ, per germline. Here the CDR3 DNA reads TGCGCCAGCAGCACCCCTAGCGGGACGGTTGTGGAGACCCAGTACTTC. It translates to CASSTPSGTVVETQYF.

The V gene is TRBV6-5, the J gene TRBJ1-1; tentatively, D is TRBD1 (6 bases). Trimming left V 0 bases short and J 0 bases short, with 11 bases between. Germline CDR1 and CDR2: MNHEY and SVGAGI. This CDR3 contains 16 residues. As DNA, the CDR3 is TGTGCCAGCAGTTACTCGGGGCCAGGGGTGAACACTGAAGCTTTCTTT. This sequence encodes CASSYSGPGVNTEAFF.

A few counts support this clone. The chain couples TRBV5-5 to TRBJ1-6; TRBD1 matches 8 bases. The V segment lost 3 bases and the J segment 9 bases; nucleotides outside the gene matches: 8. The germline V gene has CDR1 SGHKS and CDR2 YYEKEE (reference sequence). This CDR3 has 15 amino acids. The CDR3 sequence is CASSSATGGGSPLHF. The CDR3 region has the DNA TGTGCCAGCAGCTCGGCTACAGGGGGGGGTTCACCCCTCCACTTT. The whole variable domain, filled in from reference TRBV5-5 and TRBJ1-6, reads DAGVTQSPTHLIKTRGQQVTLRCSPISGHKSVSWYQQVLGQGPQFIFQYYEKEERGRGNFPDRFSARQFPNYSSELNVNALLLGDSALYLCASSSATGGGSPLHFGNGTRLTVT.

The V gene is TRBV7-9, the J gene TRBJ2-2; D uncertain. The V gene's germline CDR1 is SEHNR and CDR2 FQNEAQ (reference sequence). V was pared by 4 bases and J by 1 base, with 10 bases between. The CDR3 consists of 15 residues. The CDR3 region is CASSSYSGNTGELFF. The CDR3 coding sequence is TGTGCCAGCAGCTCATACTCCGGGAACACCGGGGAGCTGTTTTTT.

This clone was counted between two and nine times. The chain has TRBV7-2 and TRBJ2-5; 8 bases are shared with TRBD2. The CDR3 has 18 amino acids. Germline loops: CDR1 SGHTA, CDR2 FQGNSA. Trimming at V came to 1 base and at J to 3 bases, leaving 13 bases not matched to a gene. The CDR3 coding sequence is TGTGCCAGCAGCTTAGATTCGCTGGGGACTAGTCTCAAAGAGACCCAGTACTTC. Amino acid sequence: CASSLDSLGTSLKETQYF.

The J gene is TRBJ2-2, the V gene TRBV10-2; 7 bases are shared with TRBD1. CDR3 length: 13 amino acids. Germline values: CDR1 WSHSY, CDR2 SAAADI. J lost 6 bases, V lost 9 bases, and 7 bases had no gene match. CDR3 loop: CASTGQGAGELFF. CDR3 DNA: TGCGCCAGTACCGGGCAGGGGGCCGGGGAGCTGTTTTTT.

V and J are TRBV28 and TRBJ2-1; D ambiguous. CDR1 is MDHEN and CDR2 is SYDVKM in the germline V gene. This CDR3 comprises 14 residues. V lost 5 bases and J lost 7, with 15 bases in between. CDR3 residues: CASSNGSLLNEQFF. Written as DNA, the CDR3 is TGTGCCAGCAGTAACGGGTCCCTTCTGAATGAGCAGTTCTTC.

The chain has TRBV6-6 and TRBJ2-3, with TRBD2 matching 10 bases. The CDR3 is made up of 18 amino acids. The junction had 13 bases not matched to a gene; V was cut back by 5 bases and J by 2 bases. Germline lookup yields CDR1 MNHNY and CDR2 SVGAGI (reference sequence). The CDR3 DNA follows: TGTGCCAGCAGTCCCCCGGGAGGTAGCGGGAGGACCACAGATACGCAGTATTTT. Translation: CASSPPGGSGRTTDTQYF.

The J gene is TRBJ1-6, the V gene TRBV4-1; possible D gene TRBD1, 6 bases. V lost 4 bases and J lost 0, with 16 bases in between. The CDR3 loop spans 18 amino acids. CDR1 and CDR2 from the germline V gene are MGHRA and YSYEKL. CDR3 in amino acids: CASSPGWQDSSYNSPLHF. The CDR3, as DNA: TGCGCCAGCAGCCCTGGGTGGCAGGACAGCTCCTATAATTCACCCCTCCACTTT.

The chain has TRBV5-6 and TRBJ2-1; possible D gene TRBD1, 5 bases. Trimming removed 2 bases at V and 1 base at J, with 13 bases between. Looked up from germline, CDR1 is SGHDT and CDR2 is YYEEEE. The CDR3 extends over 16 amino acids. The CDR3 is CASSFGQGVSYNEQFF. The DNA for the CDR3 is TGTGCCAGCAGCTTCGGGCAGGGTGTTTCCTACAATGAGCAGTTCTTC.

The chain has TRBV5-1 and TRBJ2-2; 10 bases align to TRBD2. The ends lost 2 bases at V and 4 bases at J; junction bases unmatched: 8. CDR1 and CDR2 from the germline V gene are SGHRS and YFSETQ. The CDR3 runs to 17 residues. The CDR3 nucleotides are TGCGCCAGCAGCTTCAAGAGCGGGAGGGCCGGCACCGGGGAGCTGTTTTTT. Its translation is CASSFKSGRAGTGELFF. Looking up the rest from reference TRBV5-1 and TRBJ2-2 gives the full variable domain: KAGVTQTPRYLIKTRGQQVTLSCSPISGHRSVSWYQQTPGQGLQFLFEYFSETQRNKGNFPGRFSGRQFSNSRSEMNVSTLELGDSALYLCASSFKSGRAGTGELFFGEGSRLTVL.

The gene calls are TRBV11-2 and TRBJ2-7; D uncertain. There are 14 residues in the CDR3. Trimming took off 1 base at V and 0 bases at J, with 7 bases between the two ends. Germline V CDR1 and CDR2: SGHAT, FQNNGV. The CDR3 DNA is TGTGCCAGCAGCTTAGGGGCCAGCTCCTACGAGCAGTACTTC. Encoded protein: CASSLGASSYEQYF.

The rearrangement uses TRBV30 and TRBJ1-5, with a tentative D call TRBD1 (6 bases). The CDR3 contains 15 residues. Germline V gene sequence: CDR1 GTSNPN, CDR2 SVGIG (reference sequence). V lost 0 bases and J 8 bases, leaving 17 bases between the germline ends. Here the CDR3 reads CAWSVKGGIGEPQHF. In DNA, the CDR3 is TGTGCCTGGAGTGTAAAAGGGGGAATAGGGGAGCCCCAGCATTTT.

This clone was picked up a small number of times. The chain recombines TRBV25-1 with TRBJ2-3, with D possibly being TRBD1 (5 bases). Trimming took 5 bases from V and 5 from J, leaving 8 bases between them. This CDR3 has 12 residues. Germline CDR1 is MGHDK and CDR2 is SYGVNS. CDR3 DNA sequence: TGTGCCAGCAGTTCTCAGGGAGATACGCAGTATTTT. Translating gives CASSSQGDTQYF. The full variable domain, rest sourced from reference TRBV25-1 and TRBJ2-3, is EADIYQTPRYLVIGTGKKITLECSQTMGHDKMYWYQQDPGMELHLIHYSYGVNSTEKGDLSSESTVSRIRTEHFPLTLESARPSHTSQYLCASSSQGDTQYFGPGTRLTVL.

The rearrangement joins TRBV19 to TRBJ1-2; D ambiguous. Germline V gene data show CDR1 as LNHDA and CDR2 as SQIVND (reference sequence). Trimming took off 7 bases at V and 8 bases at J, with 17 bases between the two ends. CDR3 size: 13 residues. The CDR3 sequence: CASTISRFSGYTF. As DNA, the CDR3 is TGTGCCAGTACCATCTCCAGGTTTTCCGGCTACACCTTC.

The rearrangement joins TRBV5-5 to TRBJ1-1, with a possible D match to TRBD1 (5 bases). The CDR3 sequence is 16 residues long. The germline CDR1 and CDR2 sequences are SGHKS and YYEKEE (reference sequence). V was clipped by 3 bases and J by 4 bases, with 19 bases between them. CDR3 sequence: CASSSGGRAIFTEAFF. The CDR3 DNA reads TGTGCCAGCAGCTCGGGCGGCAGGGCGATATTCACTGAAGCTTTCTTT.

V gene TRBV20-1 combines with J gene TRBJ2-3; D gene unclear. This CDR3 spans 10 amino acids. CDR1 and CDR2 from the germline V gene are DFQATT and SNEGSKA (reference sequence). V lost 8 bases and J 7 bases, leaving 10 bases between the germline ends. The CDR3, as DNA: TGCAGTTTAGGCGGAAATACGCAGTATTTT. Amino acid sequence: CSLGGNTQYF.

CDR3 coding DNA: TGTGCCAGTACTAAGACAGGGCGTGTAGATCAGCCCCAGCATTTT. It is translated as CASTKTGRVDQPQHF. The chain carries TRBV19 and TRBJ1-5; 7 bases are shared with TRBD1. The V segment lost 7 bases and the J segment 5 bases; nucleotides outside the gene matches: 11. The CDR3 length is 15 residues. Germline CDR1 and CDR2: LNHDA and SQIVND (reference sequence).

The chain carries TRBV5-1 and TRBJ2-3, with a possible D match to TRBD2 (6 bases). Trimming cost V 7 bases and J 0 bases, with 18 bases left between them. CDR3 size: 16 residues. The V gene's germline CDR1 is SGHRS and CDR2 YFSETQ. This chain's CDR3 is CASSERGIHSTDTQYF. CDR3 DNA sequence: TGCGCCAGCTCTGAACGGGGGATACATAGCACAGATACGCAGTATTTT.

The CDR3 sequence: CASGRGTNEKLFF. The CDR3 DNA reads as TGTGCCAGCGGAAGGGGAACTAATGAAAAACTGTTTTTT. This chain uses TRBV11-3 with TRBJ1-4; tentative D call: TRBD1 (5 bases). Trimming shortened V by 8 bases and J by 1 base, and 8 bases separated the two germline ends. The germline V gene encodes CDR1 SGHNT and CDR2 YENEEA. The CDR3 spans 13 residues. Filled out from reference TRBV11-3 and TRBJ1-4, the complete variable domain reads EAGVVQSPRYKIIEKKQPVAFWCNPISGHNTLYWYLQNLGQGPELLIRYENEEAVDDSQLPKDRFSAERLKGVDSTLKIQPAELGDSAVYLCASGRGTNEKLFFGSGTQLSVL.